This T cell receptor beta chain is from a study of low-dose radiotherapy and immunotherapy resistance in tumors. About the research overall: A dose of 1 Gy per fraction every two weeks went to Cohort 2, totaling 13 Gy over 26 weeks.

TRAV and TRBV primers primed cDNA for both TCRalpha and TCRbeta. Using a constant-region primer together with a V-primer adapter, TCRs were subjected to around 22 PCR cycles of amplification. MiXCR, applied by TCRdb to the reads, yields one record per CDR3 protein. The table has more than 90,000 distinct CDR3 sequences, around 21% seen once. Per germline, CDR1 SGHRS and CDR2 YFSETQ. CDR3 length: 18 residues. V gave up 0 bases and J gave up 4 bases, with 22 bases separating them. The time point was: after trial treatment. Treatment here: LDRT plus nivolumab, ipilimumab, low-dose cyclophosphamide and aspirin (RACIN trial). Ipilimumab, nivolumab, aspirin, low-dose cyclophosphamide and low-dose radiotherapy were administered to donors.

This specimen was PBMCs, taken after low-dose radiotherapy plus immunotherapy. The chain carries TRBV5-1 and TRBJ2-5; D may be TRBD1 (5 bases). This TCR derives from a male donor with prostate cancer. The CDR3 loop is CASSLVSDPLPQGETQYF. The CDR3 coding sequence is TGCGCCAGCAGCTTGGTTTCGGACCCGCTCCCCCAGGGAGAGACCCAGTACTTC.